This section outlines one TCR beta chain sequence together with its context. These data originate in a study of T cells expressing NK-cell markers. TCRdb reprocessed the 5' RACE reads and stores each CDR3 protein as one record, lacking DNA. The sample includes roughly 420,000 distinct CDR3 sequences. Sample: blood T cells: a sorted CD56 or NKG2C T cell subset, CD4+ or CD8+ T cells, or bulk PBMC T cells (not recorded which). This TCR was recovered from a woman between 18 and 70 years old in good health.

This CDR3 is CASKFVGNTEAFF. V is TRBV5-5 and J is TRBJ1-1. The length of the CDR3 is 13 residues. Germline CDR1 is SGHKS and CDR2 is YYEKEE (reference sequence).